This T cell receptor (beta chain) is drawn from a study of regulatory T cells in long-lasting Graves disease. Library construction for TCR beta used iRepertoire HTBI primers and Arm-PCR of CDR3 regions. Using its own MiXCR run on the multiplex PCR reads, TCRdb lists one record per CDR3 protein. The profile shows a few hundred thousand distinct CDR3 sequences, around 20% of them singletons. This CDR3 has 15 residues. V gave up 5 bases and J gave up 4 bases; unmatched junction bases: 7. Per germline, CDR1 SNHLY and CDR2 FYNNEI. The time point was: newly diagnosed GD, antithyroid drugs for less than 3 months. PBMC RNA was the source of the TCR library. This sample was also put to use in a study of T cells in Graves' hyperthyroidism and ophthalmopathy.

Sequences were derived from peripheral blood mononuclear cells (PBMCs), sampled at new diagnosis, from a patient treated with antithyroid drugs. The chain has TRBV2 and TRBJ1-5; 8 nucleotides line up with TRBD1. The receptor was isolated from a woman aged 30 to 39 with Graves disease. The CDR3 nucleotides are TGTGCCAGCAGTACCGGGACAGGAGGGAATCAGCCCCAGCATTTT. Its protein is CASSTGTGGNQPQHF.